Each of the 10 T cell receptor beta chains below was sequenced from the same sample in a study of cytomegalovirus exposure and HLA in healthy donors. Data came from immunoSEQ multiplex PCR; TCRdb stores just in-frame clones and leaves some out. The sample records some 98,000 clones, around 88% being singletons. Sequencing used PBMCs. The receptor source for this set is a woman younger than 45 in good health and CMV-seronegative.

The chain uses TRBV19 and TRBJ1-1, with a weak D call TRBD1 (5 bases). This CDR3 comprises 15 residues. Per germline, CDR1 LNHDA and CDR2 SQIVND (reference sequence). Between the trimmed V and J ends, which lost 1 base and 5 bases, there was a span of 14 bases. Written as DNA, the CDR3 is TGTGCCAGTAGTATAGGTGCAGGGATTAGGACTGAAGCTTTCTTT. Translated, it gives CASSIGAGIRTEAFF.

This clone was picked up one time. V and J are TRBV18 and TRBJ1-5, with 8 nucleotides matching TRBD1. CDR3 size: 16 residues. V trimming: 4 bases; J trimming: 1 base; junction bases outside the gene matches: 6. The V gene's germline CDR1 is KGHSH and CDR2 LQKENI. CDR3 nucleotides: TGTGCCAGCTCACTACGACAGGGGAGCAGCAATCAGCCCCAGCATTTT. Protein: CASSLRQGSSNQPQHF.

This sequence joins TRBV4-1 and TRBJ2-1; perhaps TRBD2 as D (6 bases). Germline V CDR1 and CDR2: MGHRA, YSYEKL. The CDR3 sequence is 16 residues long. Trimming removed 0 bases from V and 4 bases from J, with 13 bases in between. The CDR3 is CASSQDPAGRYNEQFF. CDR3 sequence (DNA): TGCGCCAGCAGCCAAGATCCGGCAGGGAGGTACAATGAGCAGTTCTTC.

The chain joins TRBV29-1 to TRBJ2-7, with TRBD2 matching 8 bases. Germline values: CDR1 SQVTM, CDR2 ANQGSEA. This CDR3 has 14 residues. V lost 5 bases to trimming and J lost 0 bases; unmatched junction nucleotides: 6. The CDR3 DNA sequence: TGCAGCGTTCGAAGACTAGCGAGCTCCTACGAGCAGTACTTC. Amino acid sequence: CSVRRLASSYEQYF.

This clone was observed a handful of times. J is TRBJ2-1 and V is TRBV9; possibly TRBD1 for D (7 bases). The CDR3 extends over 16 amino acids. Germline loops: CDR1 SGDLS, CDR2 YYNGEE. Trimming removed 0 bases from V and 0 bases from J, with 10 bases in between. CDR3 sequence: CASSVGGTASYNEQFF. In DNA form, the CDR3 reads TGTGCCAGCAGCGTAGGCGGGACAGCCTCCTACAATGAGCAGTTCTTC.

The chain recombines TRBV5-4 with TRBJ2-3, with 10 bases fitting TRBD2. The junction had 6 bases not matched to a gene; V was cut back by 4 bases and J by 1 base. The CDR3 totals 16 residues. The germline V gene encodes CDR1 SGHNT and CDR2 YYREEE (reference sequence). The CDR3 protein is CASSRTGTSGTDTQYF. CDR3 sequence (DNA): TGTGCCAGCAGCAGGACCGGGACTAGCGGCACAGATACGCAGTATTTT.

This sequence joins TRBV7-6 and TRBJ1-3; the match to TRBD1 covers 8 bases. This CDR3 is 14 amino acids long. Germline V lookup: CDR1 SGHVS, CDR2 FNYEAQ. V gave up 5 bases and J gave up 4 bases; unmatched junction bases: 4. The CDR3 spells CASSADRVGNTIYF. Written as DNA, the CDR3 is TGTGCCAGCAGCGCGGACAGGGTCGGAAACACCATATATTTT.

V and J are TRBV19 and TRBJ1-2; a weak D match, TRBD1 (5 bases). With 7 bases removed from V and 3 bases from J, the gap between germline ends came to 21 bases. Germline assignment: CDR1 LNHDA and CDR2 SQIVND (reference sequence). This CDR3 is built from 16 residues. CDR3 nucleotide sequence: TGTGCCAGTACAGTCACCGGACAAGGCTCCCACTATGGCTACACCTTC. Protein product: CASTVTGQGSHYGYTF.

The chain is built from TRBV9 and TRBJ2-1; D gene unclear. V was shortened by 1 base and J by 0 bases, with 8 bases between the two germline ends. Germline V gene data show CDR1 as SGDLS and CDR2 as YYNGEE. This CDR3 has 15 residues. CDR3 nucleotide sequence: TGTGCCAGCAGCGTAATAGCTAGCTCCTACAATGAGCAGTTCTTC. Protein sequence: CASSVIASSYNEQFF.

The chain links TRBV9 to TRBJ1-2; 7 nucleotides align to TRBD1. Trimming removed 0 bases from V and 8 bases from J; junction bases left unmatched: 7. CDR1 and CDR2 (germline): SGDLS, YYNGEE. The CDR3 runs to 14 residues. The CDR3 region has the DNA TGTGCCAGCAGCGTAGTTGACAGGGTGGGAGGCTACACCTTC. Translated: CASSVVDRVGGYTF.